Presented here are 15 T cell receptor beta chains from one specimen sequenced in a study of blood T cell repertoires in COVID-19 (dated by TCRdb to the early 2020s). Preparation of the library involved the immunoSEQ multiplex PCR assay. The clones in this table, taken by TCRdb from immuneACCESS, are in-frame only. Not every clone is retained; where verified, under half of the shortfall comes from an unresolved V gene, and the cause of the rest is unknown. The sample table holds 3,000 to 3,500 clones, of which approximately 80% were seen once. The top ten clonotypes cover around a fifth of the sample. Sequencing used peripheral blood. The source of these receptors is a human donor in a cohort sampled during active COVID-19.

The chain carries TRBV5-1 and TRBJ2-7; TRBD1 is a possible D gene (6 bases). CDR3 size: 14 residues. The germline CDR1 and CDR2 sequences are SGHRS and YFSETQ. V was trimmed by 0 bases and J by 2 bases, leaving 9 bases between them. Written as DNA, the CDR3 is TGCGCCAGCAGCTTGGGTGGGGGCACCTACGAGCAGTACTTC. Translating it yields CASSLGGGTYEQYF.

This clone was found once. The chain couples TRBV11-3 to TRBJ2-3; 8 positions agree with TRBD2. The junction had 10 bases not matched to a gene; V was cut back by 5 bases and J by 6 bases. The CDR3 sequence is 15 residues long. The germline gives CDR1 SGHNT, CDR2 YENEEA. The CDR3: CASSPGGALGDTQYF. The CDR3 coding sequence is TGTGCCAGCAGCCCCGGGGGGGCCCTAGGGGATACGCAGTATTTT.

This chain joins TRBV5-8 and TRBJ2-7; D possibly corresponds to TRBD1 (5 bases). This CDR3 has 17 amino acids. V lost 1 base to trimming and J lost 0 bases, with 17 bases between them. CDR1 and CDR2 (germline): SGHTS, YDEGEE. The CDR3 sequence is CASSLPGPLSSSYEQYF. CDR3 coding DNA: TGTGCCAGCAGCTTGCCAGGGCCTTTATCCAGCTCCTACGAGCAGTACTTC.

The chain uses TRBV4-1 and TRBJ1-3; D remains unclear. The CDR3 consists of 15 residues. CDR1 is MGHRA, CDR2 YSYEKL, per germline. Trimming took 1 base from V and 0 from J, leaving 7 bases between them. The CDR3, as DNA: TGCGCCAGCAGCCAAGCCGCGTTCTCTGGAAACACCATATATTTT. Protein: CASSQAAFSGNTIYF.

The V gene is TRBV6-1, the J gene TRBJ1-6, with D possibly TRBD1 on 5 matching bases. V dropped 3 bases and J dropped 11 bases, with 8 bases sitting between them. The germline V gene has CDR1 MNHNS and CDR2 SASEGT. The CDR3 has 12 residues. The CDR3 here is CASSEAGAPLHF. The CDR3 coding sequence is TGTGCCAGCAGTGAGGCGGGGGCACCCCTCCACTTT.

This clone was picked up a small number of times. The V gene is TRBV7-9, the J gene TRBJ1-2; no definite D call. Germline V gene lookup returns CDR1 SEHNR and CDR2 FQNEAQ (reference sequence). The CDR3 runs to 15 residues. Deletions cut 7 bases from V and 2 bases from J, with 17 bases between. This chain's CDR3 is CASTPRGASNYGYTF. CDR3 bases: TGTGCCAGCACCCCCCGAGGCGCATCAAACTATGGCTACACCTTC. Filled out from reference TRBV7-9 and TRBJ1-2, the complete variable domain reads DTGVSQNPRHKITKRGQNVTFRCDPISEHNRLYWYRQTLGQGPEFLTYFQNEAQLEKSRLLSDRFSAERPKGSFSTLEIQRTEQGDSAMYLCASTPRGASNYGYTFGSGTRLTVV.

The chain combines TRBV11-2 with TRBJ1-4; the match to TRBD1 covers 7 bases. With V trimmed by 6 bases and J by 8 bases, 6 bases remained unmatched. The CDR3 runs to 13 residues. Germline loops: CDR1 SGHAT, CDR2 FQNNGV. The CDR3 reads CASRAGTEEKLFF. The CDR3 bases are TGTGCCAGCAGAGCCGGGACAGAGGAAAAACTGTTTTTT.

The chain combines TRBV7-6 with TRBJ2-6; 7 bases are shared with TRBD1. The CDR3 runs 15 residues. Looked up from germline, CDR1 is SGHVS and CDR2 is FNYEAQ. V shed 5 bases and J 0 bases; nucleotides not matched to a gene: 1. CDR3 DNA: TGTGCCAGCAGCCGGGACAGCTCTGGGGCCAACGTCCTGACTTTC. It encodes CASSRDSSGANVLTF.

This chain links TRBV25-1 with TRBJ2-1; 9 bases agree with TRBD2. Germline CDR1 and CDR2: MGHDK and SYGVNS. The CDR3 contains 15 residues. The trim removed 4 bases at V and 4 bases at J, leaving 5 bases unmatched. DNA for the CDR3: TGTGCCAGCAGTGGCCTAGCGGGGTTATACAATGAGCAGTTCTTC. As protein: CASSGLAGLYNEQFF. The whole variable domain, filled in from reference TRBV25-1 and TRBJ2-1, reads EADIYQTPRYLVIGTGKKITLECSQTMGHDKMYWYQQDPGMELHLIHYSYGVNSTEKGDLSSESTVSRIRTEHFPLTLESARPSHTSQYLCASSGLAGLYNEQFFGPGTRLTVL.

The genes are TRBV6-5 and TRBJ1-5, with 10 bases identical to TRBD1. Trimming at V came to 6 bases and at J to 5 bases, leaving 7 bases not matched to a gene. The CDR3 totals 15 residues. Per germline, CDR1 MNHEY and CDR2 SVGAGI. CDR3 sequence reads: CASRLGTGVHQPQHF. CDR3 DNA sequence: TGTGCCAGCAGGCTAGGGACAGGGGTTCATCAGCCCCAGCATTTT.

In DNA, the CDR3 is TGTGCCAGCAGCTCTGGAGGGACTAGCGGGGGGCTAGGGTTCTTC. Its protein product is CASSSGGTSGGLGFF. This sequence joins TRBV5-4 and TRBJ2-1; 15 positions agree with TRBD2. In germline, CDR1 is SGHNT, CDR2 YYREEE (reference sequence). CDR3 length: 15 amino acids. V dropped 3 bases and J dropped 15; count of bases not matched to a gene: 10.

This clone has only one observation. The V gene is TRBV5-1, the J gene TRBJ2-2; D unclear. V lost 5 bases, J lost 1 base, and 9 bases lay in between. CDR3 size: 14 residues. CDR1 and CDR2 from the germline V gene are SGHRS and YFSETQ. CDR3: CASRLTENTGELFF. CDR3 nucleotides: TGCGCCAGCAGACTTACAGAGAACACCGGGGAGCTGTTTTTT. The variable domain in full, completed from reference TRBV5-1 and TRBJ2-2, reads KAGVTQTPRYLIKTRGQQVTLSCSPISGHRSVSWYQQTPGQGLQFLFEYFSETQRNKGNFPGRFSGRQFSNSRSEMNVSTLELGDSALYLCASRLTENTGELFFGEGSRLTVL.

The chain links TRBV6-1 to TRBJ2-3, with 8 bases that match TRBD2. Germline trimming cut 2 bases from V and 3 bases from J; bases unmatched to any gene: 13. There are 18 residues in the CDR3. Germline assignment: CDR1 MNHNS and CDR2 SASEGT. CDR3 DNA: TGTGCCAGCAGTGAATGGGGGTTGGGTAGCGGGGTTACAGATACGCAGTATTTT. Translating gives CASSEWGLGSGVTDTQYF.

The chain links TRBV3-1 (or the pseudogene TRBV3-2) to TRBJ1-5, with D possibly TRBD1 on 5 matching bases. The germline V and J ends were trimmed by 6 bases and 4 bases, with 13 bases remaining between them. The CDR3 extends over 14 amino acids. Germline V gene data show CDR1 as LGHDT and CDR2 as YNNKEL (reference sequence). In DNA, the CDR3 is TGTGCCAGCAGACCGGCGGGGGAGAATCAGCCCCAGCATTTT. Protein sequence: CASRPAGENQPQHF.

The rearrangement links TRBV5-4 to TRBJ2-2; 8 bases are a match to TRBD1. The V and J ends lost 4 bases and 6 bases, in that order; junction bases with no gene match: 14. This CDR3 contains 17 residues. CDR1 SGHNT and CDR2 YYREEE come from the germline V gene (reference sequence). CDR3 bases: TGTGCCAGCAGCCTAGCTCCGGGACAGGTCGTTTCCGGGGAGCTGTTTTTT. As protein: CASSLAPGQVVSGELFF.